The 25 T cell receptor beta chains given below trace back to one sample, sequenced in a study of CD8 T cells in ankylosing spondylitis (TCRdb year 2017). Libraries came from 5' RACE. The sequencer listed for this sample is Illumina HiSeq 2500. TCRdb trimmed the raw reads at Q25, called clones with MiXCR and kept productive beta chains. Every CDR3 protein is listed once, alongside the most common genes and DNA of its rows. The sample data list approximately 250,000 distinct CDR3 sequences, and under 12% of these were observed just once. The top ten clonotypes cover 2.5% to 3% of the sample. Sequenced: blood, either unsorted or a sorted T cell fraction (not recorded which). The receptors stem from a male donor with ankylosing spondylitis or in good health (not recorded which).

In this sample, this clonotype turned up a few times. This chain joins TRBV6-2 or TRBV6-3 and TRBJ1-2; perhaps TRBD1 as D (5 bases). CDR3 length: 17 residues. Per the germline V gene, CDR1 is MNHEY and CDR2 is SVGEGT. CDR3 loop: CHNFRVSRVKFACGYTF. The DNA for the CDR3 is TGTCATAACTTCCGAGTTTCCAGGGTGAAGTTTGCATGCGGCTACACCTTC.

This clonotype was detected many times. The chain is built from TRBV7-6 and TRBJ2-2; TRBD2 might be the D (6 bases). The CDR3 spans 17 residues. Germline CDR1 and CDR2: SGHVS and FNYEAQ. V gave up 3 bases and J gave up 2 bases, with 16 bases separating them. The CDR3 region has the DNA TGTGCCAGCAGCTTTTCTACGGGGGAGTTTAACACCGGGGAGCTGTTTTTT. This encodes CASSFSTGEFNTGELFF.

The chain recombines TRBV20-1 with TRBJ2-1; 9 nucleotides align to TRBD2. Per germline, CDR1 DFQATT and CDR2 SNEGSKA (reference sequence). This CDR3 region has 15 residues. Trimming removed 6 bases from V and 6 bases from J; junction bases left unmatched: 12. The CDR3 protein is CSAGGTSGLGNEQFF. Written as DNA, the CDR3 is TGCAGTGCGGGAGGAACTAGCGGGCTGGGCAATGAGCAGTTCTTC.

This clonotype was observed at least ten times. The chain combines TRBV20-1 with TRBJ1-3; 8 nucleotides align to TRBD1. J was trimmed by 0 bases and V by 6 bases; bases with no gene match: 7. The CDR3 covers 15 residues. Germline V gene data show CDR1 as DFQATT and CDR2 as SNEGSKA (reference sequence). CDR3 bases: TGCAGTGCAACCTCGGGGACAGGCTCTGGAAACACCATATATTTT. Protein: CSATSGTGSGNTIYF.

This clonotype has only one observation. The V call is TRBV12-3 or TRBV12-4, the J call TRBJ1-5; the D gene is possibly TRBD1 (5 bases). Deletions cut 5 bases from V and 11 bases from J, with 10 bases between. CDR3 length: 11 residues. DNA of the CDR3: TGTGCCAGCAGTGGGGGGAGGGCCCAGCATTTT. Protein sequence: CASSGGRAQHF.

This clonotype was recorded at least ten times. This rearrangement joins TRBV25-1 to TRBJ2-3; 7 bases match TRBD2. Trimming cost V 1 base and J 3 bases; bases outside gene matches: 7. Germline V gene lookup returns CDR1 MGHDK and CDR2 SYGVNS. The CDR3 is 16 residues long. The CDR3 protein is CASSEFGGMGTDTQYF. CDR3 DNA sequence: TGTGCCAGCAGTGAATTCGGGGGGATGGGGACAGATACGCAGTATTTT.

To note about this clonotype: At one boundary the junction diverges from the germline segment, which might be a read error. This sequence joins TRBV2 and TRBJ2-1; 9 bases align to TRBD1. This CDR3 has 16 residues. CDR1 and CDR2 (germline): SNHLY, FYNNEI. The CDR3, as DNA: TGTGCCAGCAGTGAAGCAGCCGGGACAGGGATTCCCCTTAGTTCATTC. Translating gives CASSEAAGTGIPLSSF.

This clonotype appeared many times. In nucleotides, the CDR3 is TGTGCCAGCAGCGCACGGACAGGGGTGGACTACGAGCAGTACTTC. Encoded protein: CASSARTGVDYEQYF. The chain is built from TRBV7-7 and TRBJ2-7; 9 positions agree with TRBD1. V trimming: 5 bases; J trimming: 3 bases; junction bases outside the gene matches: 8. Germline V gives CDR1 SSHAT, CDR2 FNYEAQ (reference sequence). CDR3 length: 15 amino acids.

This clonotype was picked up many times. The CDR3 DNA reads TGCAGTGCTAGGGAATTTAGCGGGGAGGACTTAGAGCAGTTCTTC. This translates into CSAREFSGEDLEQFF. The chain employs TRBV20-1 and TRBJ2-1, with 8 bases fitting TRBD2. V dropped 3 bases and J dropped 10; count of bases not matched to a gene: 14. There are 15 residues in the CDR3. Per the germline V gene, CDR1 is DFQATT and CDR2 is SNEGSKA (reference sequence).

In its sample, this clonotype was seen many times. The chain combines TRBV20-1 with TRBJ1-2; D gene unclear. The CDR3 length is 14 residues. Per germline, CDR1 DFQATT and CDR2 SNEGSKA (reference sequence). The V end was cut by 4 bases, the J end by 4 bases, with 16 bases between. CDR3 in amino acids: CSAIPPRQLYGYTF. In DNA form, the CDR3 reads TGCAGTGCTATCCCTCCCCGACAACTCTATGGCTACACCTTC.

This clonotype was recorded a few times. The V and J genes are TRBV11-2 and TRBJ2-7, with TRBD1 matching 11 bases. Germline V gene lookup returns CDR1 SGHAT and CDR2 FQNNGV. Trimming cost V 4 bases and J 5 bases; bases outside gene matches: 13. CDR3 size: 17 residues. CDR3 DNA: TGTGCCAGCAGCTCTCTCGGGACAGGGGGATCCCCCAACGAGCAGTACTTC. It translates to CASSSLGTGGSPNEQYF.

This clonotype was counted many times. The V call is TRBV5-1, the J call TRBJ2-1; 9 bases agree with TRBD2. J lost 5 bases, V lost 7 bases, and 10 bases had no gene match. This CDR3 has 15 amino acids. Germline CDR1 reads SGHRS; CDR2 reads YFSETQ. CDR3 in amino acids: CASRSLGTSNNEQFF. The CDR3 nucleotides read TGCGCCAGCCGTTCTCTAGGGACTAGCAACAATGAGCAGTTCTTC.

This clonotype showed up many times. The chain joins TRBV30 to TRBJ2-7, with no clear D. The CDR3 covers 11 residues. V was shortened by 0 bases and J by 4 bases, with 4 bases between the two germline ends. From germline, CDR1 is GTSNPN and CDR2 SVGIG (reference sequence). The CDR3 reads CAWSVGYEQYF. Here the CDR3 DNA reads TGTGCCTGGAGTGTAGGGTACGAGCAGTACTTC.

This clonotype came up many times. V usage is TRBV6-5 and J usage is TRBJ2-2; D not resolved. V was clipped by 0 bases and J by 5 bases, with 7 bases between them. The length of the CDR3 is 14 residues. Germline V gene lookup returns CDR1 MNHEY and CDR2 SVGAGI. DNA of the CDR3: TGTGCCAGCAGTTACTCGAGAGCTACCGGGGAGCTGTTTTTT. Amino acid sequence: CASSYSRATGELFF.

This clonotype was detected many times. The chain links TRBV15 to TRBJ2-7, with D perhaps given as TRBD1 or TRBD2 (5 bases each). The germline V gene has CDR1 LNHNV and CDR2 YYDKDF (reference sequence). The V gene lost 0 bases and the J gene lost 7 bases, with 16 bases spanning the gap. The CDR3 is 15 amino acids. The CDR3 sequence is CATSRDRGSGREQYF. The CDR3 DNA is TGTGCCACCAGCAGAGATAGAGGGTCGGGGCGAGAGCAGTACTTC.

At least ten counts were recorded for this clonotype. The chain uses TRBV5-1 and TRBJ2-7; 7 positions match TRBD1. V shed 6 bases, J shed 3 bases, and the junction held 9 bases outside the gene matches. Germline CDR1 SGHRS, CDR2 YFSETQ. The length of the CDR3 is 14 residues. CDR3: CASTGQAGGYEQYF. In DNA form, the CDR3 reads TGCGCCAGCACGGGACAAGCAGGGGGCTACGAGCAGTACTTC.

This clonotype occurred a few times. The chain is built from TRBV5-5 and TRBJ2-3; D is ambiguous. The germline V gene has CDR1 SGHKS and CDR2 YYEKEE (reference sequence). Trimming left V 2 bases short and J 2 bases short, with 12 bases between. The CDR3 totals 15 residues. The CDR3 nucleotides are TGTGCCAGCAGCTTCTCAGTCGGCAACACAGATACGCAGTATTTT. Residues: CASSFSVGNTDTQYF. Full variable domain (outside the CDR3, taken from reference TRBV5-5 and TRBJ2-3): DAGVTQSPTHLIKTRGQQVTLRCSPISGHKSVSWYQQVLGQGPQFIFQYYEKEERGRGNFPDRFSARQFPNYSSELNVNALLLGDSALYLCASSFSVGNTDTQYFGPGTRLTVL.

There are many counts of this clonotype. The V call is TRBV7-9, the J call TRBJ2-5; tentatively, D is TRBD1 (6 bases). Germline-derived CDR1 and CDR2 are SEHNR and FQNEAQ (reference sequence). With 3 bases removed from V and 5 bases from J, the gap between germline ends came to 16 bases. This CDR3 spans 15 amino acids. CDR3 region: CASSFLEGVRETQYF. CDR3 nucleotide sequence: TGTGCCAGCAGCTTTCTCGAGGGGGTGAGGGAGACCCAGTACTTC.

V is TRBV30 and J is TRBJ1-2; D remains unclear. Trimming stripped 0 bases from V and 8 bases from J, with 13 bases between. The V gene's germline CDR1 is GTSNPN and CDR2 SVGIG (reference sequence). CDR3 length: 13 amino acids. The CDR3 DNA is TGTGCCTGGAGTGTACGGGGTTTGGCCGGCTACACCTTC. Its protein is CAWSVRGLAGYTF.

This clonotype has ten or more counts. This sequence joins TRBV10-1 and TRBJ2-5; 9 nucleotides align to TRBD1. V shed 11 bases and J 4 bases; nucleotides not matched to a gene: 5. The CDR3 is made up of 12 amino acids. From germline, CDR1 is WNHNN and CDR2 SYGVQD (reference sequence). The CDR3 region is CAGDRDRETQYF. CDR3 nucleotide sequence: TGCGCCGGGGACAGGGATCGAGAGACCCAGTACTTC.

DNA for the CDR3: TGTGCCAGCAGCTTAGAAAGGCGGACTAGCGGGAGGGCCACTGCGCAGTATTTT. This translates into CASSLERRTSGRATAQYF. The chain has TRBV11-1 and TRBJ2-3; the match to TRBD2 covers 15 bases. Per the germline V gene, CDR1 is SGHAT and CDR2 is FQDESV (reference sequence). The length of the CDR3 is 18 residues. The J segment lost 10 bases and the V segment lost 1 base, leaving 12 bases of the junction unmatched.

The V call is TRBV29-1, the J call TRBJ2-7; no definite D call. The germline V gene has CDR1 SQVTM and CDR2 ANQGSEA. Trimming left V 0 bases short and J 5 bases short, with 11 bases between. The CDR3 extends over 13 amino acids. Written as DNA, the CDR3 is TGCAGCGTTGAAGATTGGCCAGTCAACGAGCAGTACTTC. Its translation: CSVEDWPVNEQYF.

This clonotype was counted at least ten times. The chain joins TRBV29-1 to TRBJ2-1; D remains unclear. Germline lookup yields CDR1 SQVTM and CDR2 ANQGSEA. This CDR3 spans 11 amino acids. V was shortened by 4 bases and J by 9 bases, with 10 bases between the two germline ends. CDR3 DNA sequence: TGCAGCGTTGCCCCCTCAGGTGAGCAGTTCTTC. Translation gives CSVAPSGEQFF.

As regards this clonotype: A read error may be the cause here, since a much bigger clone is one base away. The chain recombines TRBV20-1 with TRBJ2-7; D remains ambiguous. Germline CDR1 and CDR2: DFQATT and SNEGSKA (reference sequence). V was pared by 6 bases and J by 2 bases, with 14 bases between. The CDR3 consists of 13 residues. The CDR3 DNA is TGCAGTGCCCGAGAGTTACAGCCCTACGAGCAGTACTTC. This codes for CSARELQPYEQYF.

This clonotype was observed at least ten times. The chain is built from TRBV7-9 and TRBJ1-1; D ambiguous. This CDR3 has 14 amino acids. V dropped 5 bases and J dropped 1 base, with 11 bases sitting between them. Germline V gene lookup returns CDR1 SEHNR and CDR2 FQNEAQ (reference sequence). CDR3 sequence reads: CASSHPPGNTEAFF. The CDR3 DNA reads TGTGCCAGCAGCCATCCCCCGGGGAACACTGAAGCTTTCTTT.